The clone carrying this TCR delta chain was picked up many times. TCRdb reprocessed the RT-PCR reads through CATT. The data show more than 10,000 delta-chain clones, over 1% seen once. The data belong to a study of gamma-delta T cells after stem cell transplantation. CDR1 GEAIGNYY and CDR2 EKD come from the germline V gene. Trimming cost V 3 bases and J 1 base; bases outside gene matches: 8. This CDR3 contains 17 residues. Material: gamma-delta T cells. The origin of this receptor is a human donor. It is not recorded whose cells these are; they may come from a transplant donor. This chain uses TRDV2 with TRDJ1; TRDD3 matches at 12 bases. DNA of the CDR3: TGTGCCTGTGACTTCGTACTGGGGGATACCGGCACCGATAAACTCATCTTT. Translation gives CACDFVLGDTGTDKLIF.